The 18 T cell receptor beta chains given below trace back to one sample, sequenced in a study of blood T cells in healthy people across ages. For the second PCR, which ran for 7 to 11 cycles, a sample-barcoded 5' primer and a J-beta primer mix were used. In TCRdb, the 5' RACE reads were re-called with MiXCR into one record per CDR3 protein. The profile shows hundreds of thousands of distinct CDR3 sequences, around 52% of them singletons. Sequencing was done on a sample of blood. The source is a woman of 80 years or more in good health.

This clonotype was detected a few times. This may arise from a read error, as a much more abundant clone is one base away. J is TRBJ2-5 and V is TRBV20-1; 9 bases line up with TRBD2. Germline CDR1 reads DFQATT; CDR2 reads SNEGSKA (reference sequence). CDR3 size: 15 residues. The J segment lost 11 bases and the V segment lost 1 base, leaving 14 bases of the junction unmatched. The CDR3 nucleotides read TGCAGTGCTAGAGCGGGGACTAGCATCCACAATGAGCAGTACTTC. It codes for CSARAGTSIHNEQYF.

This clonotype was detected ten times or more. The V and J genes are TRBV7-9 and TRBJ1-6; D gene uncertain. Germline CDR1 and CDR2: SEHNR and FQNEAQ (reference sequence). The CDR3 sequence is 13 residues long. With 2 bases removed from V and 7 bases from J, the gap between germline ends came to 6 bases. This CDR3 reads CASSLMENSPLHF. In DNA form, the CDR3 reads TGTGCCAGCAGCTTAATGGAAAATTCACCCCTCCACTTT. Combining the CDR3 with reference TRBV7-9 and TRBJ1-6 gives the whole variable domain DTGVSQNPRHKITKRGQNVTFRCDPISEHNRLYWYRQTLGQGPEFLTYFQNEAQLEKSRLLSDRFSAERPKGSFSTLEIQRTEQGDSAMYLCASSLMENSPLHFGNGTRLTVT.

This clonotype has ten or more counts. This chain links TRBV4-2 with TRBJ1-6; D remains unclear. V gave up 0 bases and J gave up 8 bases, with 11 bases separating them. CDR1 is LGHNA and CDR2 is YNFKEQ in the germline V gene. The CDR3 extends over 15 amino acids. The CDR3 sequence: CASSQDRMPYSPLHF. In nucleotides, the CDR3 is TGTGCCAGCAGCCAAGATCGGATGCCTTATTCACCCCTCCACTTT.

This clonotype was recorded at least ten times. This chain joins TRBV7-2 and TRBJ2-1; D is unresolved. This CDR3 comprises 14 residues. The V end lost 3 bases, the J end lost 5 bases, and 11 bases lay between the germline ends. Per germline, CDR1 SGHTA and CDR2 FQGNSA. The CDR3 bases are TGTGCCAGCAGCTTTTATAGGCAGCACAATGAGCAGTTCTTC. It encodes CASSFYRQHNEQFF.

This clonotype was counted ten times or more. Mismatch with germline at one junction end may stem from a read error. The CDR3: CASSLGGGGQPQHF. The CDR3 DNA reads TGTGCCAGCAGTTTGGGAGGGGGCGGTCAGCCCCAGCATTTT. The chain recombines TRBV5-1 with TRBJ1-5, with 7 bases lining up with TRBD1. Germline V CDR1 and CDR2: SGHRS, YFSETQ. The CDR3 runs 14 residues.

This clonotype was detected ten times or more. This sequence joins TRBV6-5 and TRBJ1-3; the D gene is possibly TRBD1 (5 bases). The CDR3 is made up of 16 amino acids. V dropped 0 bases and J dropped 0 bases, with 9 bases sitting between them. Germline CDR1 MNHEY, CDR2 SVGAGI. CDR3 nucleotide sequence: TGTGCCAGCAGTTACTCGAAAGGGGCCTCTGGAAACACCATATATTTT. This encodes CASSYSKGASGNTIYF.

As concerns this clonotype: This may be a read error: a much more frequent sequence differs by one nucleotide. The V gene is TRBV20-1, the J gene TRBJ2-7, with TRBD2 identical over 10 bases. V gave up 7 bases and J gave up 4 bases; unmatched junction bases: 10. The CDR3 sequence is 14 residues long. Per the germline V gene, CDR1 is DFQATT and CDR2 is SNEGSKA (reference sequence). This chain's CDR3 is CSVHSGTSAYEQYF. The CDR3 coding sequence is TGCAGTGTGCACTCCGGGACTAGCGCTTACGAGCAGTACTTC.

This CDR3 is CASSWGEDDTQYF. CDR3 DNA: TGCGCCAGCAGCTGGGGTGAGGATGATACGCAGTATTTT. The chain couples TRBV5-1 to TRBJ2-3; D gene ambiguous. V was pared by 3 bases and J by 6 bases, with 11 bases between. The germline V gene encodes CDR1 SGHRS and CDR2 YFSETQ. The CDR3 totals 13 residues.

CDR3 in amino acids: CASSLAAGDTEAFF. In nucleotides, the CDR3 is TGCGCCAGCAGCTTGGCCGCGGGCGACACTGAAGCTTTCTTT. The chain employs TRBV5-1 and TRBJ1-1; no definite D call. Per the germline V gene, CDR1 is SGHRS and CDR2 is YFSETQ. There are 14 residues in the CDR3. Trimming removed 0 bases from V and 3 bases from J, with 9 bases in between.

This clonotype was detected many times. The rearrangement links TRBV20-1 to TRBJ2-5, with a weak D call TRBD2 (6 bases). Germline assignment: CDR1 DFQATT and CDR2 SNEGSKA (reference sequence). The CDR3 is 12 amino acids. Trimming removed 3 bases at V and 2 bases at J, with 7 bases between. DNA of the CDR3: TGCAGTGCTAGGGCGGGACAAGAGACCCAGTACTTC. This translates into CSARAGQETQYF.

This clonotype appeared once. The chain employs TRBV4-1 and TRBJ1-1; D ambiguous. V shed 7 bases and J shed 4 bases, with 16 bases lying between them. Germline CDR1 and CDR2: MGHRA and YSYEKL. This CDR3 is built from 14 residues. The DNA of the CDR3 is TGCGCCAGCAAGGGCCCCTTGAGAGGCACTGAAGCTTTCTTT. Translated, it gives CASKGPLRGTEAFF.

This clonotype was seen at least ten times. The chain combines TRBV6-2 or TRBV6-3 with TRBJ1-6; 8 bases are shared with TRBD1. The V and J ends lost 7 bases and 9 bases, in that order; junction bases with no gene match: 8. The germline gives CDR1 MNHEY, CDR2 SVGEGT. This CDR3 has 14 amino acids. CDR3 protein: CASIRQGTASPLHF. The CDR3 DNA reads TGTGCCAGCATCAGACAGGGGACGGCTTCACCCCTCCACTTT.

This clonotype appeared a single time. This may come from a read error, since a much larger clone is one base off. The rearrangement links TRBV29-1 to TRBJ2-3; TRBD2 might be the D (6 bases). Germline CDR1 SQVTM, CDR2 ANQGSEA. CDR3 length: 13 amino acids. CDR3 in DNA: TGCAGCTCACGGGCGGGGAATGCAGATGCGCAGTATTTT. This translates into CSSRAGNADAQYF.

The rearrangement joins TRBV29-1 to TRBJ1-2; 10 bases match TRBD1. V shed 7 bases, J shed 7 bases, and the junction held 9 bases outside the gene matches. Germline CDR1 is SQVTM and CDR2 is ANQGSEA. CDR3 length equals 13 residues. The CDR3 DNA reads TGCAGCGCTGCCGGGACAGGGGACGGTGGCTACACCTTC. It specifies CSAAGTGDGGYTF.

Regarding this clonotype: This could be a read error, since a much larger clone is one nucleotide away. V and J are TRBV5-1 and TRBJ2-5; TRBD2 aligns across 8 bases. CDR1 is SGHRS and CDR2 is YFSETQ in the germline V gene. Germline trimming cut 1 base from V and 11 bases from J; bases unmatched to any gene: 13. CDR3 length equals 15 residues. The CDR3 region has the DNA TGCGCCAGCAGCTTGAATAGCGGGACTATACAGGAGCAGTACTTC. This sequence encodes CASSLNSGTIQEQYF.

This clonotype was counted once. This chain connects TRBV2 to TRBJ1-2; D may be TRBD1 (6 bases). The CDR3 contains 11 residues. The V end lost 8 bases, the J end lost 5 bases, and 9 bases lay between the germline ends. From germline, CDR1 is SNHLY and CDR2 FYNNEI. CDR3 DNA: TGTGCCAGCGGACAGAGGTATGGCTACACCTTC. Protein: CASGQRYGYTF.

A remark on this clonotype: A read error may explain this, as a much larger clone is one base away. The chain combines TRBV20-1 with TRBJ1-2, with D unclear. The germline CDR1 and CDR2 sequences are DFQATT and SNEGSKA (reference sequence). CDR3 length: 14 amino acids. DNA of the CDR3: TGCGGTGCTAAGCCAAAGGGTCTTAACTATGGCTACACCTTC. Amino acids: CGAKPKGLNYGYTF.

Ten or more counts support this clonotype. This chain joins TRBV6-5 and TRBJ2-1; D is undetermined. CDR1 and CDR2 from the germline V gene are MNHEY and SVGAGI. This CDR3 is built from 16 residues. Trimming shortened V by 2 bases and J by 0 bases, and 11 bases separated the two germline ends. CDR3 residues: CASSYTGWSSYNEQFF. The CDR3 nucleotides are TGTGCCAGCAGTTACACGGGTTGGAGCTCCTACAATGAGCAGTTCTTC.